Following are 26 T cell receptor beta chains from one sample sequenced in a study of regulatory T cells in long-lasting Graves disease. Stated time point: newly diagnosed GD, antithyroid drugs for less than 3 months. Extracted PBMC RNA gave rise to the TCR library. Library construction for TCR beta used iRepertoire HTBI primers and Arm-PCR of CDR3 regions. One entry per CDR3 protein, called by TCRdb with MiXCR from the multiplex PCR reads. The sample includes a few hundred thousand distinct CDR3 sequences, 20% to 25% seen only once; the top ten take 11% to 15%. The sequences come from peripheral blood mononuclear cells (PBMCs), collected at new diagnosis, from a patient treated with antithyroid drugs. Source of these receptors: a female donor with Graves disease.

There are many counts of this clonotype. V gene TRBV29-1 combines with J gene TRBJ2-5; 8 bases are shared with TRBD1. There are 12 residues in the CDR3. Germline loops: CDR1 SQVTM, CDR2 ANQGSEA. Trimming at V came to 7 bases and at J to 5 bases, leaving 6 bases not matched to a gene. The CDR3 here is CSGSTGVETQYF. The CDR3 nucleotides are TGCAGCGGATCGACAGGGGTGGAGACCCAGTACTTC.

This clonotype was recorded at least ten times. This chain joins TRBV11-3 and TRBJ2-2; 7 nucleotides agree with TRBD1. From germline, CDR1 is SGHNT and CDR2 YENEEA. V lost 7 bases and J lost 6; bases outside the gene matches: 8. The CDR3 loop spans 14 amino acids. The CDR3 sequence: CASTGQNNPGELFF. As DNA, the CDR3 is TGTGCCAGCACGGGACAGAACAACCCCGGGGAGCTGTTTTTT.

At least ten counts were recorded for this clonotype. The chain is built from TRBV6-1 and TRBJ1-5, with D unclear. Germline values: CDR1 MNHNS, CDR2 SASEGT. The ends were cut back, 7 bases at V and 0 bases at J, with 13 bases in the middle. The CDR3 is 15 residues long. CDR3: CASNLGPNSNQPQHF. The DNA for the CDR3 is TGTGCCAGCAATCTGGGTCCCAATAGCAATCAGCCCCAGCATTTT.

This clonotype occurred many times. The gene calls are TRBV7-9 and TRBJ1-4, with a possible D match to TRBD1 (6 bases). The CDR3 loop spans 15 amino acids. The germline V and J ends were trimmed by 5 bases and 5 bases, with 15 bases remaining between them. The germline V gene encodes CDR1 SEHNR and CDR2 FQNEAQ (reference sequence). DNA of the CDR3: TGTGCCAGCAGCCCGCAGGGGCCGATAAATGAAAAACTGTTTTTT. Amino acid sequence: CASSPQGPINEKLFF.

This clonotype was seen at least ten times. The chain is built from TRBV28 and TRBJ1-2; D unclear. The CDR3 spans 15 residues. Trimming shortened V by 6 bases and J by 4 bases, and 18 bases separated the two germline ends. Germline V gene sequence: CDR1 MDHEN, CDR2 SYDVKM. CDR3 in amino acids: CASSPPATSFYGYTF. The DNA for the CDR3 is TGTGCCAGCAGCCCTCCGGCTACCTCATTCTATGGCTACACCTTC.

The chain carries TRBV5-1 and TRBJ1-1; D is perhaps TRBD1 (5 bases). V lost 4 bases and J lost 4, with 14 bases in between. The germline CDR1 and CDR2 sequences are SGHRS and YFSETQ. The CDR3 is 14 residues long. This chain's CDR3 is CASSPPQGRTEAFF. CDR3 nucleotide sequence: TGCGCCAGCAGCCCCCCTCAGGGACGCACTGAAGCTTTCTTT. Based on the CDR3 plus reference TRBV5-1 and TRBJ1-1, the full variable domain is KAGVTQTPRYLIKTRGQQVTLSCSPISGHRSVSWYQQTPGQGLQFLFEYFSETQRNKGNFPGRFSGRQFSNSRSEMNVSTLELGDSALYLCASSPPQGRTEAFFGQGTRLTVV.

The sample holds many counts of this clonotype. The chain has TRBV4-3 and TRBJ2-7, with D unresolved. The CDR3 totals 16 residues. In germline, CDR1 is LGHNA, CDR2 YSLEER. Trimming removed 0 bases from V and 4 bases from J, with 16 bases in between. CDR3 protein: CASSQDLGSKSYEQYF. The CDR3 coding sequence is TGCGCCAGCAGCCAAGATTTGGGCAGTAAATCTTACGAGCAGTACTTC.

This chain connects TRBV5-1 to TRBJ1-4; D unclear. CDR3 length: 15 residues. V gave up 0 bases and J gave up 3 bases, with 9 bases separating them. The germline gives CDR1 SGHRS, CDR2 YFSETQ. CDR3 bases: TGCGCCAGCAGCTTGGCCATGCGGCCTAATGAAAAACTGTTTTTT. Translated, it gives CASSLAMRPNEKLFF.

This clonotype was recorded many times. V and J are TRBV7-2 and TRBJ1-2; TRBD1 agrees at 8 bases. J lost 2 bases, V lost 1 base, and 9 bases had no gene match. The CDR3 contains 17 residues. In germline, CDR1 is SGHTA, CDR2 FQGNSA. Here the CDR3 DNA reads TGTGCCAGCAGCTTAGTTTTTCCAGGGGGCGGAAACTATGGCTACACCTTC. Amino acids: CASSLVFPGGGNYGYTF.

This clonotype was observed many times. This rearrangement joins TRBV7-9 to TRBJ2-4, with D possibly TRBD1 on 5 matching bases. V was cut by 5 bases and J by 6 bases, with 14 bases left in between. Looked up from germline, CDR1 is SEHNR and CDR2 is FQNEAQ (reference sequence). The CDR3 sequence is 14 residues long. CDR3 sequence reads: CASSGRQKRNIQYF. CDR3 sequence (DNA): TGTGCCAGCAGCGGAAGACAGAAAAGAAACATTCAGTACTTC.

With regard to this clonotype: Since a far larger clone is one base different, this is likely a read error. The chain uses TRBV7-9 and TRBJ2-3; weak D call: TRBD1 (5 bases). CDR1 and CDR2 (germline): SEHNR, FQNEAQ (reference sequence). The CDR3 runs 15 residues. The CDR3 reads CASSLTGRVTDTRYF. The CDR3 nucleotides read TGTGCCAGCAGCTTAACGGGCAGGGTCACAGATACGCGGTATTTT.

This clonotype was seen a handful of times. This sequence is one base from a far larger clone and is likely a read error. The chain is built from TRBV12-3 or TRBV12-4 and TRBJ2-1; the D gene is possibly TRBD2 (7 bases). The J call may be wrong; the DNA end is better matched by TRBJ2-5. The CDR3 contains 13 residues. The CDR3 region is CASSPWEGGTQYF. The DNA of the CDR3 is TGTGCCAGCAGCCCCTGGGAGGGGGGGACCCAGTACTTC.

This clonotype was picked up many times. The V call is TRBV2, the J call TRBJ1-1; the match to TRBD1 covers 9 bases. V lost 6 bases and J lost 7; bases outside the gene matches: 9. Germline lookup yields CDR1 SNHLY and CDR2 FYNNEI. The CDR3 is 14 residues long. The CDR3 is CASSQTGTGIEAFF. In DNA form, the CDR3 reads TGTGCCAGCAGCCAGACCGGGACAGGGATTGAAGCTTTCTTT.

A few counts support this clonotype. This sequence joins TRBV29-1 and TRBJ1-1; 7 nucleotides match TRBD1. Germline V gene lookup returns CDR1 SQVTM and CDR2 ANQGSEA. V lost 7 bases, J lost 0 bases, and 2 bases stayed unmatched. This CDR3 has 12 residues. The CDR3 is CSAGQLNTEAFF. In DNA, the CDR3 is TGCAGCGCGGGACAGTTGAACACTGAAGCTTTCTTT.

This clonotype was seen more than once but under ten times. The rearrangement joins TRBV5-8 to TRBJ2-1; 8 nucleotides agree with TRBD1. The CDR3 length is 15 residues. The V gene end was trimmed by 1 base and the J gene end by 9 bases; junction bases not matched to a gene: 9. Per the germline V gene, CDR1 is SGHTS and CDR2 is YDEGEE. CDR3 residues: CASSLSPTGAIEQFF. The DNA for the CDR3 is TGTGCCAGCAGCTTGTCCCCGACAGGGGCCATTGAGCAGTTCTTC. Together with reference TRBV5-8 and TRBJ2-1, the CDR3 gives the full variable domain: EAGVTQSPTHLIKTRGQQATLRCSPISGHTSVYWYQQALGLGLQFLLWYDEGEERNRGNFPPRFSGRQFPNYSSELNVNALELEDSALYLCASSLSPTGAIEQFFGPGTRLTVL.

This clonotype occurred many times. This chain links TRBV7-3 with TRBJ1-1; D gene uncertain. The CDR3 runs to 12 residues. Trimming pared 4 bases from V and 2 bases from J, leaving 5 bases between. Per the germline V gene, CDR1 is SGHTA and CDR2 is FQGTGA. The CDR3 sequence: CASSSPNTEAFF. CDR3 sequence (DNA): TGTGCCAGCAGCTCCCCAAACACTGAAGCTTTCTTT.

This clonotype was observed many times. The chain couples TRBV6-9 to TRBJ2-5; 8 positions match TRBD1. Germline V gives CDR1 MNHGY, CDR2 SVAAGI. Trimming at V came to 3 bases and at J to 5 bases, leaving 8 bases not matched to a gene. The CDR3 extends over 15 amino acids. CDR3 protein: CASSYSTTGGETQYF. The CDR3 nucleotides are TGTGCCAGCAGTTACTCCACCACAGGGGGGGAGACCCAGTACTTC.

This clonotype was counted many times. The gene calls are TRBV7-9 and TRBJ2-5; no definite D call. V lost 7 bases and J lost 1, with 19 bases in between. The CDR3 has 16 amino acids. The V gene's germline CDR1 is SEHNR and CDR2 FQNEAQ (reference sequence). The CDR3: CASTDVGRGFQETQYF. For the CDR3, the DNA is TGTGCCAGCACAGACGTGGGTCGTGGGTTCCAAGAGACCCAGTACTTC.

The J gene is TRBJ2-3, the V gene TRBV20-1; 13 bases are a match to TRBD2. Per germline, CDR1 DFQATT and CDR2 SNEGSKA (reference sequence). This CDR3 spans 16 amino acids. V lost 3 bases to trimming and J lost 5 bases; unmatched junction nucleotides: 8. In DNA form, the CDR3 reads TGCAGTGCTAGGCGAACTAGCGGGAGGGTTGTAGATACGCAGTATTTT. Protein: CSARRTSGRVVDTQYF.

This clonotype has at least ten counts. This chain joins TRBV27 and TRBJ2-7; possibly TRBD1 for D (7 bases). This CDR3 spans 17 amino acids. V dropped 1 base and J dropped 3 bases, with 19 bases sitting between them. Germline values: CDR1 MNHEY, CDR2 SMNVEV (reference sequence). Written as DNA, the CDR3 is TGTGCCAGCAGTTTATTGGGAGGAGCAGGGGGACACTACGAGCAGTACTTC. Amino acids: CASSLLGGAGGHYEQYF.

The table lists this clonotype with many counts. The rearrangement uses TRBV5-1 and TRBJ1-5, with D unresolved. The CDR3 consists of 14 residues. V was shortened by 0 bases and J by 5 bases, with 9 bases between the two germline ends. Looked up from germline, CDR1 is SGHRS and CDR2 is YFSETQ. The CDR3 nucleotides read TGCGCCAGCAGCTTGGAAGGAGGACATCAGCCCCAGCATTTT. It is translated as CASSLEGGHQPQHF.

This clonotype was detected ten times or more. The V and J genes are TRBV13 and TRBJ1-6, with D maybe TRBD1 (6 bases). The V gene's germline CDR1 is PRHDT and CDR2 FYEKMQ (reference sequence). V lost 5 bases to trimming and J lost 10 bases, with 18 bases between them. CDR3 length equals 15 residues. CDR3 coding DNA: TGTGCCAGCAGCGTCGCGGGACACCTGGCATCACCCCTCCACTTT. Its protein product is CASSVAGHLASPLHF.

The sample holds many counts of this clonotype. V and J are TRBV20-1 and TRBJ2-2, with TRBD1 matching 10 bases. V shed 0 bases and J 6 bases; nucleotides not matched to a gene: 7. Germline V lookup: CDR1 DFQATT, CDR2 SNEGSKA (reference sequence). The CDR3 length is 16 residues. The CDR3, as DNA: TGCAGTGCTAGAGATCGGGACAGGGGTATCGCCGGGGAGCTGTTTTTT. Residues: CSARDRDRGIAGELFF.

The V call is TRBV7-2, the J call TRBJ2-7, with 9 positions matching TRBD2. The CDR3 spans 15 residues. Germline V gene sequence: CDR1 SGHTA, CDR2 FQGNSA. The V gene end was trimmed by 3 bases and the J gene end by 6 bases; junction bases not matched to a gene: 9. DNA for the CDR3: TGTGCCAGCAGCTTCTCACGCGGGGGGGCCTCCGAGCAGTACTTC. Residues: CASSFSRGGASEQYF. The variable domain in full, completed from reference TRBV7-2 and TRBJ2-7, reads GAGVSQSPSNKVTEKGKDVELRCDPISGHTALYWYRQSLGQGLEFLIYFQGNSAPDKSGLPSDRFSAERTGGSVSTLTIQRTQQEDSAVYLCASSFSRGGASEQYFGPGTRLTVT.

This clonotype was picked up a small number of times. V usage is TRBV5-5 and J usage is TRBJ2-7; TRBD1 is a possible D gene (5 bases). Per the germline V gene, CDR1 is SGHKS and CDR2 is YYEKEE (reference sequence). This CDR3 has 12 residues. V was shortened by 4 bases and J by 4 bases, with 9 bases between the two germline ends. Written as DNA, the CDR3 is TGTGCCAGCAGCAGGGGCCTATACGAGCAGTACTTC. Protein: CASSRGLYEQYF.

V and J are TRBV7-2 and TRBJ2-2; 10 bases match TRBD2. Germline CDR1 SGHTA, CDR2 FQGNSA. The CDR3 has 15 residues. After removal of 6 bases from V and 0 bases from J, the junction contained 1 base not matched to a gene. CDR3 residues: CASRLAGTNTGELFF. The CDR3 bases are TGTGCCAGCAGACTAGCGGGGACGAACACCGGGGAGCTGTTTTTT.